The T cell receptor beta chain described here comes from a study of T-cell reconstitution after alpha-beta-depleted transplantation in children (dated by TCRdb to 2016 to 2018). A note on the overall study: Using TCR repertoire profiling, the study followed T-cell immune reconstitution in a quantitative way in children after TCRalphabeta/CD19-depleted allogeneic hematopoietic cell transplantation. The investigation overall reported the following: Hyperexpanded clone frequencies declined over subsequent months; after one year, T-cell counts and TCRbeta diversity were mostly attributed to newly produced T cells. In some patients, the high TCRbeta diversity seen at day 60 was put down to recipient T cells and intrathymic progenitors that had survived conditioning. Apparently early alphabetaT-cell count recovery about two months after transplant reportedly relied on only several hundred rapidly expanded clones derived from non-depleted graft cells.

Deletion took 2 bases off V and 5 bases off J, with a span of 13 bases between the germline ends. Spanning cysteine to phenylalanine, the CDR3 consists of 14 amino acids. CDR3 DNA only is kept here, 42 bases in frame from base 1. As encoded in the germline V gene, CDR1 is SGHRS while CDR2 is YFSETQ. The treatment or condition tag for this specimen amounts to: allogeneic hematopoietic cell transplantation with graft depleted of TCRalphabeta T cells and CD19 B cells. Transplant recipients were children who received TCRalphabeta/CD19-depleted allogeneic hematopoietic cell grafts. The receptor library was made with PCR. TCRdb shows the sequencer as Illumina HiSeq 2500. TCR library preparation used molecular barcoding, with unique molecular identifiers applied to normalize quantification of the TCRbeta repertoire. TCRdb reprocessing: public reads trimmed at Q25 with fastp, clones called with MiXCR, in-frame beta chains kept. Rows merge per CDR3 protein into single entries with the most common DNA and genes. Counted in this sample were around 580,000 distinct CDR3 sequences; 27% of them appeared once. 35% to 40% of the sample is in the top ten clones.

In regard to this clonotype: The target of this receptor is not known. Base qualities are missing; no much larger clone stands one base away.

The receptor's source is a boy under two years old with Wiskott-Aldrich syndrome, due to receive a stem cell transplant. The chain uses TRBV5-1 and TRBJ2-5, and perhaps TRBD1 as D gene, on 5 matching bases. The input for sequencing was PBMCs, taken before TCRalphabeta/CD19-depleted stem cell transplant. CDR3 protein: CASSFRQTIETQYF. The bases read TGCGCCAGCAGCTTCAGACAGACGATCGAGACCCAGTACTTC.